This T cell receptor beta chain came from a study of blood T cell repertoires in COVID-19. Per the germline V gene, CDR1 is MDHEN and CDR2 is SYDVKM. The CDR3 length is 12 residues. Trimming pared 2 bases from V and 11 bases from J, leaving 12 bases between. The repertoire was sequenced with immunoSEQ multiplex PCR; TCRdb's copy has only in-frame clones and lacks some. The sample lists over 55,000 clones, 65% to 90% seen once, with about 10% in the top ten. V gene TRBV28 combines with J gene TRBJ1-1; possibly TRBD1 for D (5 bases). Sample: peripheral blood. The sequence was collected from a man in his fifties or sixties with COVID-19, enrolled during active disease. CDR3 amino acids: CASSLTTAGAFF. The CDR3 DNA follows: TGTGCCAGCAGTTTAACGACAGCGGGTGCTTTCTTT.